This is a list of T cell receptor beta chains from one sample in a study of OX40 agonist ivuxolimab in advanced cancers. Sequenced by immunoSEQ multiplex PCR; TCRdb stores in-frame clones only, minus some. This table has 30,000 to 35,000 clones, around 84% appearing once. This material consisted of CD4+ or CD8+ T cells sorted from blood, taken in a trial of the OX40 agonist ivuxolimab. Receptors originate from an adult with an advanced solid tumor such as melanoma, head and neck, liver or kidney cancer. Both conserved end residues are part of each CDR3. A D gene is named only where the DNA matches it firmly. Clone size is shown for a subset of rows, as once, few, many or a class of expanded clone.

v_gene	d_gene	abundance	j_gene	CDR3nt	CDR3aa
TRBV27	-	-	TRBJ1-5	TGTGCCAGCGGGGGGGGAACTAATCAGCCCCAGCATTTT	CASGGGTNQPQHF
TRBV29-1	TRBD2	-	TRBJ2-3	TGCAGCGTTGACCTAGCGGTTTCTAGCACAGATACGCAGTATTTT	CSVDLAVSSTDTQYF
TRBV4-1	-	-	TRBJ1-2	TGCGCCAGCAGCCAAGAACTGGGAAATGGCTACACCTTC	CASSQELGNGYTF
TRBV6-5	-	-	TRBJ2-7	TGTGCCAGCAGTTACTTACGCAGGGCGGCATACGAGCAGTACTTC	CASSYLRRAAYEQYF
TRBV5-5	TRBD1	once	TRBJ2-7	TGTGCCAGCAGTTCCGGACAGGGGGCCTACGAGCAGTACTTC	CASSSGQGAYEQYF
TRBV5-1	-	-	TRBJ1-3	TGCGCCAGCAGCTTGGATCCGCATACCATATATTTT	CASSLDPHTIYF
TRBV7-9	-	once	TRBJ2-2	TGTGCCAGCAGCTTAGCAGTGGAGGCCGGGGAGCTGTTTTTT	CASSLAVEAGELFF
TRBV7-3	TRBD2	-	TRBJ2-3	TGTGCCAGCAGTCAAAGACCGGGACTAGCGGAGACCACAGATACGCAGTATTTT	CASSQRPGLAETTDTQYF
TRBV15	TRBD1	-	TRBJ1-1	TGTGCCACCGGGGCAGGGGGCGCGACTGAAGCTTTCTTT	CATGAGGATEAFF
TRBV5-5	TRBD1	-	TRBJ2-7	TGTGCCAGCAGCCCCGGGACAGGGATCTACTACGAGCAGTACTTC	CASSPGTGIYYEQYF
TRBV7-9	-	-	TRBJ1-5	TGTGCCAGCAGCCTTAGGGACGGGAATCAGCCCCAGCATTTT	CASSLRDGNQPQHF
TRBV27	-	-	TRBJ2-1	TGTGCCAGCAGTTATAGTGGCGTAAAGCAGTTCTTC	CASSYSGVKQFF